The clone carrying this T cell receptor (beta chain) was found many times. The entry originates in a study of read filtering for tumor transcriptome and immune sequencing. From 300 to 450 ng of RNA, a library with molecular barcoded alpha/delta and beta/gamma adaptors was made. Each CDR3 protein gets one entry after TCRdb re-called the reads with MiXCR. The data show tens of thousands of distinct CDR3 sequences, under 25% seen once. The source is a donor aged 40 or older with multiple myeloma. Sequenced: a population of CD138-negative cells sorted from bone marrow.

CDR3 bases: TGCAGTGCTGAAGGACGCAGCAAAGAGACCCAGTACTTC. Amino acid sequence: CSAEGRSKETQYF. The chain has TRBV20-1 and TRBJ2-5; D unclear. V was cut by 5 bases and J by 3 bases, with 13 bases left in between. The germline V gene has CDR1 DFQATT and CDR2 SNEGSKA (reference sequence). The CDR3 has 13 residues.